This TCR beta chain came from a study of human T cells and chemical hapten exposure. Points from the study as a whole: Every donor had alopecia, and their immune response may therefore differ from healthy people's. Significantly more large CDR3 similarity clusters arose among expanded TCRs than among controls.

The time point is: patch test 2, 6 weeks after DPC sensitization. Noted treatment: therapeutic diphenylcyclopropenone sensitization with weekly scalp DPC. Total RNA was isolated from unfractionated whole blood. Authors' processing steps: Samples contained a median of roughly 100,000 TCRs, with a range of about 23,224 to 750,000. TCRdb re-called the RACE reads with MiXCR, one entry per CDR3 protein. In this record, the V and J calls reflect TCRdb's handling and not the investigators' own analysis. The sample carries about 84,000 distinct CDR3 sequences, roughly a tenth recorded once. This CDR3 is 18 amino acids long. Unmatched junction bases numbered 15, after V lost 3 bases and J lost 4 bases. Per the germline V gene, CDR1 is LGHDT and CDR2 is YNNKEL (reference sequence). A remark on this clonotype: Its antigen is not identified.

This specimen was whole blood, taken in connection with sensitization to the hapten diphenylcyclopropenone (DPC). V usage is TRBV3-1 and J usage is TRBJ1-2, with 9 bases lining up with TRBD1. The receptor was isolated from a woman in her twenties or thirties with alopecia areata. Some clones in this sample may be carry-over from other donors' samples. CDR3 region: CASSHDRDRVPVGYGYTF. CDR3 DNA sequence: TGTGCCAGCAGCCACGACCGGGACAGGGTCCCAGTGGGCTATGGCTACACCTTC.